Listed below are T cell receptor beta chains from one sample, sequenced in a study of Ad26.COV2.S vaccination and SARS-CoV-2 variants. Profiled with immunoSEQ multiplex PCR; TCRdb holds only in-frame clones, not every one. Altogether approximately 97,000 clones are present, roughly 75% being singletons, with the ten largest covering approximately 15%. Sample: peripheral blood, taken after recovery from COVID-19. Receptor source: a human donor who had recovered from COVID-19. The CDR3 runs from the conserved cysteine through the conserved F or W.

>TRBV6-5|TRBJ1-2
CASRGGPGSGYTF
>TRBV5-4|TRBJ1-1
CASSLDQGGTEAFF
>TRBV30|TRBJ1-2
CASIGQYYGYTF
>TRBV3-1/TRBV3-2|TRBJ2-3
CASSKGQGGDTQYF
>TRBV7-2|TRBJ1-5
CASSLGGLRQPQHF
>TRBV3-1/TRBV3-2|TRBJ1-2
CASSQRTGPLANYGYTF
>TRBV6-6|TRBJ1-5
CASSSVDSNQPQHF
>TRBV10-3|TRBJ2-5
CAIATGDRETQYF
>TRBV15|TRBJ2-5
CATSRVGGVARETQYF
>TRBV5-1|TRBJ1-1
CASSIGQGVVTEAFF
>TRBV5-6|TRBJ1-2
CASSLSGPYGYTF
>TRBV19|TRBJ1-5
CASSQSVNQPQHF
>TRBV7-9|TRBJ1-6
CASSLGRVAPLHF
>TRBV4-2|TRBJ1-2
CASSQGRGADYGYTF
>TRBV28|TRBJ2-7
CASSLTVGDEQYF
>TRBV14|TRBJ1-1
CASSQDVLNTEAFF
>TRBV4-2|TRBJ1-4
CASSRQLRQGTTSATNEKLFF
>TRBV30|TRBJ1-2
CAWCSPLFYTF
>TRBV4-1|TRBJ2-5
CASSQAGGQETQYF
>TRBV2|TRBJ2-1
CASSELAGVDEQFF
>TRBV11-2|TRBJ1-4
CASSLTATNEKLFF
>TRBV5-4|TRBJ2-7
CASSSRDRTYEQYF
>TRBV10-2|TRBJ2-7
CASGGTSNYRYEQYF
>TRBV3-1/TRBV3-2|TRBJ1-6
CASSPQSSYNSPLHF
>TRBV28|TRBJ1-2
CASSLGRGPNYGYTF
>TRBV27|TRBJ2-7
CASAPGASYEQYF
>TRBV30|TRBJ1-5
CAWSFGHSSNQPQHF
>TRBV7-3|TRBJ2-2
CASSLTLGRGDTGELFF
>TRBV6-4|TRBJ2-1
CASSGQGAGDEQFF
>TRBV7-2|TRBJ1-5
CASSSQNDQPQHF
>TRBV2|TRBJ2-1
CASSSVTQDEQFF
>TRBV11-2|TRBJ1-2
CASSSPGSSKGGYTF
>TRBV24-1|TRBJ2-2
CATSTAYTGELFF
>TRBV11-2|TRBJ2-2
CASTTGGVFGELFF
>TRBV7-9|TRBJ1-1
CASSLGSRGQSNEAFF
>TRBV19|TRBJ2-1
CASSIGRESYNEQFF
>TRBV10-3|TRBJ2-3
CAISRGIVGSTDTQYF
>TRBV7-2|TRBJ1-1
CASKGDTEAFF
>TRBV6-2/TRBV6-3|TRBJ1-2
CASSLKIDGYTF
>TRBV6-7|TRBJ1-4
CASSYQDRVYEKLFF
>TRBV21-1|TRBJ2-1
CASSLRLGYDNEQFF
>TRBV5-1|TRBJ1-6
CASSLGREGQGSPLHF
>TRBV28|TRBJ2-7
CASGIGTSVDEQYF
>TRBV6-5|TRBJ2-7
CASSTGDFLSYEQYF
>TRBV6-5|TRBJ1-5
CASSSTTGGEGQPQHF
>TRBV4-1|TRBJ1-4
CASSQAGTRGEKLFF
>TRBV2|TRBJ1-2
CASSQPTGANYGYTF
>TRBV2|TRBJ2-5
CASRVGPETQYF
>TRBV5-1|TRBJ1-2
CASSLGQGAFYGYTF
>TRBV6-5|TRBJ2-5
CASSPQRGAEETQYF
>TRBV11-2|TRBJ1-1
CASSLDPGRTEAFF
>TRBV10-3|TRBJ2-7
CAISEPGDRASYEQYF
>TRBV5-1|TRBJ2-7
CASSLYVGRGYEQYF
>TRBV9|TRBJ2-6
CASSVETGGSGANVLTF
>TRBV2|TRBJ2-3
CASRLERGQITDTQYF
>TRBV15|TRBJ2-7
CATSRERGVYEQYF
>TRBV7-9|TRBJ1-2
CASSAMTGGVSGYTF
>TRBV5-1|TRBJ2-3
CASSIAVAGPTDTQYF
>TRBV5-1|TRBJ2-4
CASRPGQGGIQYF